This T cell receptor beta chain was recorded in a study of T-cell reconstitution after alpha-beta-depleted transplantation in children. This clonotype was seen only a few times. The authors prepared the TCRbeta library with unique molecular identifiers. TCRdb independently ran MiXCR on the PCR reads; one entry per CDR3 protein. The data contain roughly 500,000 distinct CDR3 sequences, approximately 32% of them singletons. The CDR3 sequence is 14 residues long. Germline lookup yields CDR1 SGHRS and CDR2 YFSETQ. With V trimmed by 4 bases and J by 5 bases, 7 bases remained unmatched. V usage is TRBV5-1 and J usage is TRBJ1-1; 8 nucleotides line up with TRBD1. Sequenced material: PBMCs from the stem cell graft donor, taken from the stem cell graft. This sequence was found in a human donor who donated a stem cell graft to a child with aplastic anemia. CDR3 protein: CASSPPGGRTEAFF. The CDR3 DNA reads TGCGCCAGCAGCCCGCCAGGGGGCCGGACTGAAGCTTTCTTT.